The entry below describes one T cell receptor beta chain. The data are from a study of T cell changes during pregnancy in multiple sclerosis. Method: immunoSEQ multiplex PCR; TCRdb's copy keeps in-frame clones and lacks some. The sample records 50,000 to 75,000 clones, roughly nine tenths being singletons. The sample was peripheral blood, taken in the third trimester of pregnancy. The source is a female donor in good health, enrolled as a control in a pregnancy study.

For the CDR3, the DNA is TGCGCCAGCAGCTTGACTGCCTTCTCTGGAAACACCATATATTTT. Its translation is CASSLTAFSGNTIYF. The chain combines TRBV5-1 with TRBJ1-3; D ambiguous. This CDR3 spans 15 amino acids. Trimming took off 1 base at V and 0 bases at J, with 8 bases between the two ends. Germline CDR1 SGHRS, CDR2 YFSETQ.